The source of this T cell receptor (beta chain) is a study of blood T cell repertoires in COVID-19. In the study overall: Collection of acute and convalescent COVID-19 samples took place in the United States, Italy and Spain. The analysed material was cDNA or gDNA that came from T cells, B-cell-depleted T cells, or PBMCs.

Under the authors' procedure: How many nucleated cells were present was estimated from reference gene primer amplification. The table came from immunoSEQ multiplex PCR; TCRdb's copy has only in-frame clones and leaves some out. V and J calls and clone size come straight from that table; D and trimming were deduced from the DNA. The repertoire holds approximately 83,000 clones, with just under 85% as singletons. After removal of 5 bases from V and 9 bases from J, the junction contained 13 bases not matched to a gene. The CDR3 totals 15 residues. The germline V gene encodes CDR1 MNHEY and CDR2 SVGAGI. The sequence was collected from a man aged 50 to 59 with acute or convalescent COVID-19. Specimen: peripheral blood. This chain joins TRBV6-5 and TRBJ2-7, with TRBD1 identical over 10 bases. For the CDR3, the DNA is TGTGCCAGCAGTCCGACCGGGACAGGGGTCATAGGGCAGTACTTC. Amino acid sequence: CASSPTGTGVIGQYF.